This T cell receptor (beta chain) was retrieved from a study of T-cell memory formation after mild COVID-19. V was trimmed by 4 bases and J by 7 bases, leaving 8 bases between them. The CDR3 covers 12 residues. Germline CDR1 and CDR2: MDHEN and SYDVKM. Study-level findings and limits: The CD4+ clones that contracted clustered mainly within CM and EM, and the CD8+ clones concentrated in EMRA. Second-wave clones that peaked on day 37 lacked confirmed SARS-CoV-2 specificity.

Libraries for TCRalpha and TCRbeta carried sample barcodes and unique molecular identifiers via 5'RACE. TCRdb itself ran the 5' RACE reads through MiXCR, one entry per CDR3 protein. The sample shows 470,000 or so distinct CDR3 sequences, around a quarter of them seen only once. Worth noting for this clonotype: The target antigen is unknown.

This chain links TRBV28 with TRBJ1-5, with D uncertain. Source material: PBMCs or a T cell subset sorted from them (not recorded which). This sequence was found in an adult woman who had mild COVID-19 (a few samples of this study predate the infection). Cell type and time point are not known. In DNA form, the CDR3 reads TGTGCCAGCAGTTCCATACCGCAGCCCCAGCATTTT. This codes for CASSSIPQPQHF.